What follows describes a single T cell receptor beta chain. The antigen is unknown. This record belongs to a study of cytomegalovirus exposure and HLA in healthy donors. General study results and limits: It was only CMV serostatus that was available as immune exposure information. Among TCR beta chains of equal frequency, HLA-associated ones were more clonally expanded in a later analysis. Accounts indicate the classifier identified cytomegalovirus status with strong specificity and sensitivity.

From germline, CDR1 is LGHNA and CDR2 YNFKEQ. V was clipped by 1 base and J by 6 bases, with 16 bases between them. This CDR3 spans 15 amino acids. Vbeta (60) and Jbeta (13) primers were used in the PCR. This table comes from immunoSEQ multiplex PCR, and its TCRdb copy is limited to in-frame clones, with some not included. The table has under 250,000 clones, around 83% seen once. Regarding donors, all were healthy bone marrow donors. The genes are TRBV4-2 and TRBJ2-7, with a tentative D call TRBD2 (5 bases). This TCR was recovered from a middle-aged woman in good health and CMV-seronegative. Material: PBMCs. The CDR3 sequence: CASSQGYGDPGEQYF. DNA for the CDR3: TGTGCCAGCAGCCAAGGCTACGGGGATCCCGGCGAGCAGTACTTC.